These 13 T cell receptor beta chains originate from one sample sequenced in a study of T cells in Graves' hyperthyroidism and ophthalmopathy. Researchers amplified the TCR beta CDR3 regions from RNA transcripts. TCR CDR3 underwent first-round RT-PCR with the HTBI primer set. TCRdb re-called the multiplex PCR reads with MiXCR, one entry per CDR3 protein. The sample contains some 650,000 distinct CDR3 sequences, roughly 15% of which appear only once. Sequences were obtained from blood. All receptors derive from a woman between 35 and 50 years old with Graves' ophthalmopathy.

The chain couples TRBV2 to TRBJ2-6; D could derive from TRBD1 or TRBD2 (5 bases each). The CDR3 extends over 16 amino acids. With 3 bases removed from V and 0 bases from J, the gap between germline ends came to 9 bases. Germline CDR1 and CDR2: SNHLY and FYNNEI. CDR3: CASSDGGHSGANVLTF. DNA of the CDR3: TGTGCCAGCAGTGATGGGGGTCACTCTGGGGCCAACGTCCTGACTTTC.

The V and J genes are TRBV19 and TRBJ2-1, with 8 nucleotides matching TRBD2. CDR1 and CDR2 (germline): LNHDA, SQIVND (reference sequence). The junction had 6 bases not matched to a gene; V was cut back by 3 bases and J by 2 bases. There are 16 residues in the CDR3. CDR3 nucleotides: TGTGCCAGTAGTATGTACGGGAGGGTACCCTACAATGAGCAGTTCTTC. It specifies CASSMYGRVPYNEQFF.

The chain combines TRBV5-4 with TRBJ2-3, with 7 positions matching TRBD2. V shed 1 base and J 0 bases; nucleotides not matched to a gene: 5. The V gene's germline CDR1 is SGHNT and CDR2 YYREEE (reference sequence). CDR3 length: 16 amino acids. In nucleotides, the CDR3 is TGTGCCAGCAGCTTGTCGGGGGGTGCTAGCACAGATACGCAGTATTTT. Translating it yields CASSLSGGASTDTQYF.

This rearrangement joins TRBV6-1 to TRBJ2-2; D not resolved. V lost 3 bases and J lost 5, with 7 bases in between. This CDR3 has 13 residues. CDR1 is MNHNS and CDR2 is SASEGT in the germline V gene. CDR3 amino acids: CASSEEKTGELFF. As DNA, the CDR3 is TGTGCCAGCAGTGAGGAGAAAACCGGGGAGCTGTTTTTT.

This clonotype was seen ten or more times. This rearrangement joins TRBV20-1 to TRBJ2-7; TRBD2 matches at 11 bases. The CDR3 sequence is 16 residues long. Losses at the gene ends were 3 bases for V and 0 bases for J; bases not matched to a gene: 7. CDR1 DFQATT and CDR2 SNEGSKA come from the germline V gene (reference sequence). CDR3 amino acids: CSASHMTSGTSYEQYF. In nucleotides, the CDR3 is TGCAGTGCTAGCCATATGACTAGCGGGACCTCCTACGAGCAGTACTTC.

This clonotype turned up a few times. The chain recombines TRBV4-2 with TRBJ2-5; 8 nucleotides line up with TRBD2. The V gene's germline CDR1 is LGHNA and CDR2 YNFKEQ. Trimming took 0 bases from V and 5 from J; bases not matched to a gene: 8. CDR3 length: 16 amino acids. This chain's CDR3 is CASSQEGAGVGETQYF. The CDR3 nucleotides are TGTGCCAGCAGCCAAGAAGGAGCGGGGGTCGGGGAGACCCAGTACTTC.

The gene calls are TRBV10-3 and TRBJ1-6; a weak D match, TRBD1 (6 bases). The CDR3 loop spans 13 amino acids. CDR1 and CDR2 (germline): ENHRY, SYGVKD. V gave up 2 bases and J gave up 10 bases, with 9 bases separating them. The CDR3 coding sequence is TGTGCCATCAGTGAGAACAGGGAGTCACCCCTCCACTTT. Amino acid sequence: CAISENRESPLHF.

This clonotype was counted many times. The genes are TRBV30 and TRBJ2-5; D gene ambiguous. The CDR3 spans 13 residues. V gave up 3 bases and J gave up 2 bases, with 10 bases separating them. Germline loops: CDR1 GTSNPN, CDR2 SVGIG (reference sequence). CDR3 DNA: TGTGCCTGGAGCCCACGAGGTCAAGAGACCCAGTACTTC. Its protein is CAWSPRGQETQYF. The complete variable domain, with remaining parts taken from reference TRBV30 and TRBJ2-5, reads SQTIHQWPATLVQPVGSPLSLECTVEGTSNPNLYWYRQAAGRGLQLLFYSVGIGQISSEVPQNLSASRPQDRQFILSSKKLLLSDSGFYLCAWSPRGQETQYFGPGTRLLVL.

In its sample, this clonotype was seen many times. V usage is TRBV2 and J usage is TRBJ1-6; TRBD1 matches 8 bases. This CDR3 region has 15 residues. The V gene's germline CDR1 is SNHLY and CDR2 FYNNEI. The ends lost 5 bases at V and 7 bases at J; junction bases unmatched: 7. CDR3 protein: CASSFETGGNSPLHF. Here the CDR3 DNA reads TGTGCCAGCAGTTTCGAAACAGGGGGGAATTCACCCCTCCACTTT.

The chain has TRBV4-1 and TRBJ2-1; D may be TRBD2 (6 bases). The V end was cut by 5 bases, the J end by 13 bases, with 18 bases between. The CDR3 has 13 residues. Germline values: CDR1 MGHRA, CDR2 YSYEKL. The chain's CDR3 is CASSDRDSRIQFF. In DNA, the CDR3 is TGCGCCAGCAGCGACCGGGACTCACGGATTCAGTTCTTC.

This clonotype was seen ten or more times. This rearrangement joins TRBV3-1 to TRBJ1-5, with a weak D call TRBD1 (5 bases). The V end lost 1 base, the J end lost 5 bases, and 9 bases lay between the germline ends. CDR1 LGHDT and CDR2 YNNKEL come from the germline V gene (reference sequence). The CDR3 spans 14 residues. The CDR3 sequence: CASSQGQTYQPQHF. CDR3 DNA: TGTGCCAGCAGCCAAGGACAGACTTATCAGCCCCAGCATTTT.

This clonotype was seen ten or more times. CDR3 nucleotides: TGTGCCAGCAGCCTGCGCAGGGGGCTGGGCGAGCAGTACTTC. It specifies CASSLRRGLGEQYF. V usage is TRBV7-6 and J usage is TRBJ2-7, with TRBD1 identical over 8 bases. Trimming at V came to 5 bases and at J to 6 bases, leaving 9 bases not matched to a gene. This CDR3 has 14 residues. CDR1 and CDR2 from the germline V gene are SGHVS and FNYEAQ.

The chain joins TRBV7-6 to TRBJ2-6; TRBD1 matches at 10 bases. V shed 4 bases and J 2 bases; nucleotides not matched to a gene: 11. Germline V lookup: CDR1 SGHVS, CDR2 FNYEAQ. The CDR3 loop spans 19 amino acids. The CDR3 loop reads CASSSPGQGKQTGANVLTF. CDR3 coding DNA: TGTGCCAGCAGCTCCCCGGGACAGGGGAAACAGACTGGGGCCAACGTCCTGACTTTC.